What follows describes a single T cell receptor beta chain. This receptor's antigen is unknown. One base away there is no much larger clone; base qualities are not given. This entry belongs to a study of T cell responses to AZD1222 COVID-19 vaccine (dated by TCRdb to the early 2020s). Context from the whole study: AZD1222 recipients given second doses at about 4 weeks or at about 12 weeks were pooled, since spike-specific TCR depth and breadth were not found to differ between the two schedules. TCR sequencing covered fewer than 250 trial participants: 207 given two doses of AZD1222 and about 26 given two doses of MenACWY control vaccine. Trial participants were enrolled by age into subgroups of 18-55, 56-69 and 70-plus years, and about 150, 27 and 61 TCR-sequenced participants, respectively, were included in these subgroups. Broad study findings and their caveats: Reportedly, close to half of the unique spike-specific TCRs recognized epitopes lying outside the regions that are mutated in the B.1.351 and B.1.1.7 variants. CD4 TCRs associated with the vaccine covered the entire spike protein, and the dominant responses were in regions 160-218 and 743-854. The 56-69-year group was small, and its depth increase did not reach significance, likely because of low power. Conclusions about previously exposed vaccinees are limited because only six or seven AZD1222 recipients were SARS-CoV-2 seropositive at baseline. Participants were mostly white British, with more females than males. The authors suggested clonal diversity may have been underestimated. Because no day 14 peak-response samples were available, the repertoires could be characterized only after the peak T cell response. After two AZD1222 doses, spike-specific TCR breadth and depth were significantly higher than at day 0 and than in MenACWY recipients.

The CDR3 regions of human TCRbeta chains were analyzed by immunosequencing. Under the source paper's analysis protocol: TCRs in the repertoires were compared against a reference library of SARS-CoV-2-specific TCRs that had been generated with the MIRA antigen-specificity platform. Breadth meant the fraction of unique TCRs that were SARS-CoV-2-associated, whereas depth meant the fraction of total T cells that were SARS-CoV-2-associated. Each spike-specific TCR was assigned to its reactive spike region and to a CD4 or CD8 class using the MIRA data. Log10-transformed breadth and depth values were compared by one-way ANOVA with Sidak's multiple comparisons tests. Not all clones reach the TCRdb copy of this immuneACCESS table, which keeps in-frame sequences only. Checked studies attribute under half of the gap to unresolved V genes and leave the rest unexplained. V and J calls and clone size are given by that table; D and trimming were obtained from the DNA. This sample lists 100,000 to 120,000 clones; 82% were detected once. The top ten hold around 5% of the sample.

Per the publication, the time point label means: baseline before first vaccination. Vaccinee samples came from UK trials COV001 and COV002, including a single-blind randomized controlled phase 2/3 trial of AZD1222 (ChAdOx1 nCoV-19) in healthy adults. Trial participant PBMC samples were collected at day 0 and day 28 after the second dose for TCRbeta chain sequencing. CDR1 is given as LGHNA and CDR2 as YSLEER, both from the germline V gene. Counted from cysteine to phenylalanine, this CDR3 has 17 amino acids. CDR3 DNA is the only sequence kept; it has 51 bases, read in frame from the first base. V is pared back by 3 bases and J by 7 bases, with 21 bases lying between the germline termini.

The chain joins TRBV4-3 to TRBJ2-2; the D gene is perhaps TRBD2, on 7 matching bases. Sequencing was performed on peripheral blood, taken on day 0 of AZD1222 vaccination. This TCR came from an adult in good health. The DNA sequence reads TGCGCCAGCAGCCACGATGCCTGGGGGGGCCTGGTCGGGGAGCTGTTTTTT. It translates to CASSHDAWGGLVGELFF.